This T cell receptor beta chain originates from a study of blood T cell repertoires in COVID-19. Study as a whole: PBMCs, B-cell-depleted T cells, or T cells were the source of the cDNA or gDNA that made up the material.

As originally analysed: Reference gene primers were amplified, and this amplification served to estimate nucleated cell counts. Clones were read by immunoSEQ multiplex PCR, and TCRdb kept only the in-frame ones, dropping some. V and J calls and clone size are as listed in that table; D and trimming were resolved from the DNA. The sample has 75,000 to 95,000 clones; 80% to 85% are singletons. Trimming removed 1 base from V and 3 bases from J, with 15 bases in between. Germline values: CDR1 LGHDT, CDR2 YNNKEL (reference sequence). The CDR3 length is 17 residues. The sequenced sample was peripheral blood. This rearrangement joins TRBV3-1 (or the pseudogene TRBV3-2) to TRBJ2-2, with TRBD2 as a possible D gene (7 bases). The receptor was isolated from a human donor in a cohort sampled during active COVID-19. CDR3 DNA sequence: TGTGCCAGCAGCCAAGTATACGGGGGGCCTTACACCGGGGAGCTGTTTTTT. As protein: CASSQVYGGPYTGELFF.